The TCR beta chain under discussion was sequenced for a study of CD8 T cells in ankylosing spondylitis. Study-level results: Significant enrichment of disease-linked clones was reported in matched ankylosing spondylitis synovial fluid. Existing reports had already noted some motif variants in reactive arthritis synovial fluid and blood.

Each TCR beta library was made by quantitative 5'-RACE that incorporated molecular barcodes. TCRdb analysed the 5' RACE reads with MiXCR anew, one entry per CDR3 protein. This table holds roughly 230,000 distinct CDR3 sequences, under 8.5% found once. This clonotype showed up many times. Its antigen remains unidentified. This CDR3 has 14 residues. Germline V gives CDR1 SGHRS, CDR2 YFSETQ. V shed 3 bases and J shed 5 bases, with 15 bases lying between them. The sample taken for sequencing was blood, either unsorted or a sorted T cell fraction (not recorded which). The chain carries TRBV5-1 and TRBJ2-7; maybe TRBD2 (5 bases). This receptor was identified in a female donor with ankylosing spondylitis or in good health (not recorded which). CDR3 coding DNA: TGCGCCAGCAGCTGGACTGACTCACGCCACGAGCAGTACTTC. Its translation is CASSWTDSRHEQYF.